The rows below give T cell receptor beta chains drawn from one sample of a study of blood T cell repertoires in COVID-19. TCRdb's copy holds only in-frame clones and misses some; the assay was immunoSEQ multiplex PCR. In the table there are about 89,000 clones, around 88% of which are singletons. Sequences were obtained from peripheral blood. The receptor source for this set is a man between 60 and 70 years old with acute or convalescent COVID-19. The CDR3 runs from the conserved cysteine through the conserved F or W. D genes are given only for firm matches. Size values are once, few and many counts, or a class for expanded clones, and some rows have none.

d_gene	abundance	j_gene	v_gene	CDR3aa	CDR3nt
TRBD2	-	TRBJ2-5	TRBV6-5	CASSLAGQQETQYF	TGTGCCAGCAGTTTAGCGGGACAACAAGAGACCCAGTACTTC
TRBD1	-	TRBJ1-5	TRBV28	CASSLEGGLNQPQHF	TGTGCCAGCAGTTTAGAAGGGGGCCTCAATCAGCCCCAGCATTTT
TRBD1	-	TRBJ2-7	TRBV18	CASSRDRDYEQYF	TGTGCCAGCTCGCGGGACAGGGACTACGAGCAGTACTTC
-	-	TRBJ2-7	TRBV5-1	CASSLDLGYEQYF	TGCGCCAGCAGCTTAGACCTAGGCTACGAGCAGTACTTC
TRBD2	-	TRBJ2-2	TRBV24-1	CATSGPGTSGRGELFF	TGTGCCACCAGTGGCCCCGGGACTAGCGGGAGAGGGGAGCTGTTTTTT
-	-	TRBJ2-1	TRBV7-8	CASSFTTWSSYNEQFF	TGTGCCAGCAGTTTTACCACATGGAGCTCCTACAATGAGCAGTTCTTC
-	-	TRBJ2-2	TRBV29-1	CSVGSSRGSFLSNTGELFF	TGCAGCGTTGGGTCATCTCGGGGGTCCTTCCTTTCGAACACCGGGGAGCTGTTTTTT
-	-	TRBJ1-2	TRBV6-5	CASRGHLNYGYTF	TGTGCCAGCAGGGGACACCTTAACTATGGCTACACCTTC
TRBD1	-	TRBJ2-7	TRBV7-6	CASSRQGGSYEQYF	TGTGCCAGCAGCCGACAGGGTGGTTCCTACGAGCAGTACTTC
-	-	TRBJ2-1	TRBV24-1	CATSDVTGEQFF	TGTGCCACCAGTGATGTAACCGGTGAGCAGTTCTTC
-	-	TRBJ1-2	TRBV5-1	CASSLETVDYGYTF	TGCGCCAGCAGCTTGGAAACAGTTGACTATGGCTACACCTTC
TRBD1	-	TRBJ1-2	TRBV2	CASSEGTGHYYGYTF	TGTGCCAGCAGTGAAGGGACAGGGCATTACTATGGCTACACCTTC
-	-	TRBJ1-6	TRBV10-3	CATSNEISSPLHF	TGTGCCACCTCGAACGAGATATCTTCACCCCTCCACTTT
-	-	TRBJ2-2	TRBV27	CASSFSVITGELFF	TGTGCCAGCAGTTTCTCAGTAATCACCGGGGAGCTGTTTTTT
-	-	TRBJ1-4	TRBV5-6	CASSLEGRANEKLFF	TGTGCCAGCAGCCTAGAGGGCCGGGCTAATGAAAAACTGTTTTTT
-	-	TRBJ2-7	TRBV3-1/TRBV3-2	CASSQGSAKEQYF	TGTGCCAGCAGCCAAGGGTCCGCTAAGGAGCAGTACTTC
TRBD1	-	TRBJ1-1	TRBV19	CASRIWETGDTEAFF	TGTGCCAGTAGGATCTGGGAAACAGGGGACACTGAAGCTTTCTTT
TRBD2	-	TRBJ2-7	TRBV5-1	CASSLEDYGGAYEQYF	TGCGCCAGCAGCTTGGAGGATTACGGGGGGGCGTACGAGCAGTACTTC
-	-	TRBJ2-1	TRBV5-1	CASSVTGFSYNEQFF	TGCGCCAGCAGCGTTACAGGGTTCTCCTACAATGAGCAGTTCTTC
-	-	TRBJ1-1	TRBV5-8	CASSFSFGERGTEAFF	TGTGCCAGCAGCTTCAGTTTCGGGGAGCGTGGGACTGAAGCTTTCTTT
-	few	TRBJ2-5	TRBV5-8	CASSLRTRRETQYF	TGTGCCAGCAGCCTTCGGACAAGGAGAGAGACCCAGTACTTC
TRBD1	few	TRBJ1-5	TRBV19	CASSTTGGGLQPQHF	TGTGCCAGTAGTACCACCGGAGGGGGCTTGCAGCCCCAGCATTTT
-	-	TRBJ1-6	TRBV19	CASTRRGQENSPLHF	TGTGCCAGTACGAGAAGAGGGCAGGAAAATTCACCCCTCCACTTT
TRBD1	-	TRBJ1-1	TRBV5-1	CASSETGQTNTEAFF	TGCGCCAGCAGCGAAACGGGACAGACAAACACTGAAGCTTTCTTT
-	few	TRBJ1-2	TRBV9	CASSVGGDNYGYTF	TGTGCCAGCAGCGTAGGGGGGGACAACTATGGCTACACCTTC
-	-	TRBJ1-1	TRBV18	CASSLRQSTEAFF	TGTGCCAGCTCACTCCGACAGAGCACTGAAGCTTTCTTT
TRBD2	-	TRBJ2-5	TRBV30	CAWRLFGGSQETQYF	TGTGCCTGGAGGTTGTTCGGGGGGAGCCAAGAGACCCAGTACTTC
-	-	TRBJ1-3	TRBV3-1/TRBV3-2	CASSRTGPGNTIYF	TGTGCCAGCAGCCGTACAGGGCCTGGAAACACCATATATTTT
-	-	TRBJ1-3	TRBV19	CASSIEYRKSSGNTIYF	TGTGCCAGTAGTATAGAATACAGGAAGAGCTCTGGAAACACCATATATTTT
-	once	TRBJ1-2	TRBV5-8	CASSAGTNGYTF	TGTGCCAGCAGCGCCGGGACAAATGGCTACACCTTC
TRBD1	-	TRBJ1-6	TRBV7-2	CASSPQGDNSPLHF	TGTGCCAGCAGCCCCCAGGGGGATAATTCACCCCTCCACTTT
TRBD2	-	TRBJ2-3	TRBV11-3	CASSIGGGNTDTQYF	TGTGCCAGCAGCATAGGCGGGGGGAACACAGATACGCAGTATTTT
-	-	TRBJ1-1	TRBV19	CASSITNTEAFF	TGTGCCAGTAGTATTACAAACACTGAAGCTTTCTTT
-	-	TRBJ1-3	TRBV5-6	CASSLEVGTSGNTIYF	TGTGCCAGCAGCTTGGAGGTGGGGACATCCGGAAACACCATATATTTT
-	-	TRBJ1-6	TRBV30	CAWQKTYNSPLHF	TGTGCCTGGCAGAAGACTTATAATTCACCCCTCCACTTT
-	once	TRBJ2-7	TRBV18	CASSPTARGDANF	TGTGCCAGCTCACCAACCGCACGCGGGGACGCCAACTTC
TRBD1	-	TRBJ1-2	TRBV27	CASSLSGGTYGYTF	TGTGCCAGCAGTTTATCAGGGGGCACCTATGGCTACACCTTC
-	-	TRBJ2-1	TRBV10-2	CASSEKPSRGEQFF	TGCGCCAGCAGTGAAAAGCCCTCCCGGGGAGAGCAGTTCTTC
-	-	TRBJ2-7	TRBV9	CASSVSLRTYEQYF	TGTGCCAGCAGCGTATCGTTGCGAACCTACGAGCAGTACTTC
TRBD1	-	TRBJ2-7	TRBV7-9	CASSHDRSRTGSEQYF	TGTGCCAGCAGCCACGATCGGTCAAGGACAGGGAGTGAGCAGTACTTC
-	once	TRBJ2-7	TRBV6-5	CASSSTGRYIYEQYF	TGTGCCAGCAGTTCGACAGGAAGATATATCTACGAGCAGTACTTC
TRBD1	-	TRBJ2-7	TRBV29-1	CSVAGTGDGGQYF	TGCAGCGTTGCCGGGACAGGGGACGGAGGGCAGTACTTC
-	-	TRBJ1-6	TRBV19	CASSIDRGANSPLHF	TGTGCCAGTAGTATAGATCGGGGGGCTAATTCACCCCTCCACTTT
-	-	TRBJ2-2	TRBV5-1	CASSFAGADTGELFF	TGCGCCAGCAGCTTCGCGGGGGCGGACACCGGGGAGCTGTTTTTT
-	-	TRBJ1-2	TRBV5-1	CASSLSSGYGYTF	TGCGCCAGCAGCTTGTCGTCAGGCTATGGCTACACCTTC
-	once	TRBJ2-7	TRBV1	CTSNQDNELSYEQYF	TGCACCAGCAACCAAGATAACGAACTGTCATACGAGCAGTACTTC
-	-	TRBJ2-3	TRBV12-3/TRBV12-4	CASSFGGGIMDF	-
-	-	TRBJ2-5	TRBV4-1	CASSQDLKRTQYF	TGCGCCAGCAGCCAAGATCTGAAGCGGACCCAGTACTTC
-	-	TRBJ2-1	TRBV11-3	CASSPAGAVYNEQFF	TGTGCCAGCAGCCCGGCAGGGGCTGTGTACAATGAGCAGTTCTTC
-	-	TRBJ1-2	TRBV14	CASSPQGPYGYTF	TGTGCCAGCAGCCCGCAGGGGCCCTATGGCTACACCTTC